This TCR beta chain was sequenced during a study of Graves' ophthalmopathy and Graves' hyperthyroidism. The CDR3 sequence is 11 residues long. Per the germline V gene, CDR1 is SGHAT and CDR2 is FQNNGV. As the template, RNA transcripts were used to amplify TCR beta CDR3 regions. Second-round multiplex PCR came after a first-round RT-PCR that employed HTBI primers. TCRdb passed the multiplex PCR reads through MiXCR, listing each CDR3 protein once. In the table there are around 670,000 distinct CDR3 sequences, around 40% of which are singletons. V is TRBV11-2 and J is TRBJ2-7; D possibly corresponds to TRBD2 (6 bases). The J call is in doubt because the DNA end fits TRBJ2-5 better. The sequence was collected from an adult man with Graves' ophthalmopathy. Sequencing was carried out using peripheral blood. CDR3 protein: CARLGQETQYF. In nucleotides, the CDR3 is TGTGCCCGACTAGGCCAAGAGACCCAGTACTTC.